This entry lists 5 T cell receptor beta chains sequenced from one sample in a study of T cells after yellow fever vaccination. In TCRdb, the 5' RACE reads were re-called with MiXCR into one record per CDR3 protein. The sample has around 550,000 distinct CDR3 sequences; about 19% are singletons. This specimen was PBMCs, taken 15 days after the yellow fever booster vaccination. The receptors stem from a man in his thirties or forties who received the YFV17D yellow fever vaccine.

This clonotype was picked up a small number of times. The chain couples TRBV9 to TRBJ2-2; D is possibly TRBD2 (5 bases). This CDR3 region has 15 residues. Trimming removed 3 bases at V and 2 bases at J, with 11 bases between. Germline V gene lookup returns CDR1 SGDLS and CDR2 YYNGEE. CDR3 DNA sequence: TGTGCCAGCAGCGCCCCTGGGAGCAACACCGGGGAGCTGTTTTTT. This sequence encodes CASSAPGSNTGELFF. The whole variable domain, filled in from reference TRBV9 and TRBJ2-2, reads DSGVTQTPKHLITATGQRVTLRCSPRSGDLSVYWYQQSLDQGLQFLIQYYNGEERAKGNILERFSAQQFPDLHSELNLSSLELGDSALYFCASSAPGSNTGELFFGEGSRLTVL.

This clonotype was recorded many times. The V gene is TRBV29-1, the J gene TRBJ2-1, with 7 bases fitting TRBD1. The CDR3 spans 15 residues. The junction had 9 bases not matched to a gene; V was cut back by 3 bases and J by 4 bases. Germline V gene lookup returns CDR1 SQVTM and CDR2 ANQGSEA. Here the CDR3 DNA reads TGCAGCGTTGAGAGTACAGGGGAAGGATACAATGAGCAGTTCTTC. It specifies CSVESTGEGYNEQFF.

CDR3 loop: CASTSIQGGGEAFF. Here the CDR3 DNA reads TGTGCCAGCACCTCCATCCAGGGGGGGGGTGAAGCTTTCTTT. This chain links TRBV6-5 with TRBJ1-1; 7 bases fit TRBD1. This CDR3 spans 14 amino acids. V gave up 7 bases and J gave up 7 bases; unmatched junction bases: 12. Germline V CDR1 and CDR2: MNHEY, SVGAGI.

The CDR3 DNA reads TGCAGTGCTAGAGATGACAGGAGTAGCGCAGATACGCAGTATTTT. Protein product: CSARDDRSSADTQYF. This chain links TRBV20-1 with TRBJ2-3; a possible D gene is TRBD1 (6 bases). V lost 0 bases to trimming and J lost 4 bases, with 14 bases between them. CDR1 is DFQATT and CDR2 is SNEGSKA in the germline V gene (reference sequence). The CDR3 totals 15 residues.

This clonotype has just a few counts. The V gene is TRBV10-3, the J gene TRBJ2-1, with a possible D match to TRBD1 (6 bases). Germline loops: CDR1 ENHRY, CDR2 SYGVKD. The V end lost 0 bases, the J end lost 6 bases, and 18 bases lay between the germline ends. This CDR3 region has 17 residues. CDR3 in DNA: TGTGCCATCAGTGAGTCGACTCCGGACAGCCGACTCAATGAGCAGTTCTTC. Translation gives CAISESTPDSRLNEQFF.